The sample holds one count of the clone carrying this T cell receptor (beta chain). This CDR3 contains 15 residues. CDR1 is MNHEY, CDR2 SVGAGI, per germline. Trimming pared 4 bases from V and 5 bases from J, leaving 17 bases between. Under the authors' procedure: Scientists estimated how many nucleated cells there were by amplifying reference gene primers. TCRdb's copy holds only in-frame clones and misses some; the assay was immunoSEQ multiplex PCR. Clonal size and the V and J genes are those of that table, whereas D and trimming came from the DNA. The sample shows under 350,000 clones, around 88% of them seen only once. The data originate from a study of blood T cell repertoires in COVID-19. Study in general: Samples representing acute and convalescent COVID-19 were sourced from the United States, Italy and Spain. Sources were T cells, B-cell-depleted T cells, or PBMCs; the material itself was cDNA or gDNA.

This receptor was taken from a man between 40 and 49 years old with acute or convalescent COVID-19. The chain combines TRBV6-5 with TRBJ1-2, with D uncertain. The sequencing input was peripheral blood. The CDR3: CASSFLEVFPYGYTF. CDR3 sequence (DNA): TGTGCCAGCAGTTTTCTGGAGGTTTTCCCTTATGGCTACACCTTC.